This T cell receptor (beta chain) comes out of a study of OX40 agonist ivuxolimab in advanced cancers. Using immunoSEQ multiplex PCR, the repertoire was profiled, and TCRdb retains in-frame clones only, with some absent. This sample has roughly 16,000 clones, with 86% found just once. The CDR3 covers 15 residues. Germline V gene data show CDR1 as SGHAT and CDR2 as FQNNGV. V was cut by 7 bases and J by 3 bases, with 16 bases left in between. By share, this clone counts as medium-sized. The TCR comes from an adult with an advanced solid tumor such as melanoma, head and neck, liver or kidney cancer. This chain connects TRBV11-2 to TRBJ1-3; D not resolved. The starting material was CD4+ or CD8+ T cells sorted from blood, obtained in a trial of the OX40 agonist ivuxolimab. The CDR3 DNA sequence: TGTGCCAGCACCCGCTTAGCTCAGAATGGAAACACCATATATTTT. It yields the protein CASTRLAQNGNTIYF. Together with reference TRBV11-2 and TRBJ1-3, the CDR3 gives the full variable domain: EAGVAQSPRYKIIEKRQSVAFWCNPISGHATLYWYQQILGQGPKLLIQFQNNGVVDDSQLPKDRFSAERLKGVDSTLKIQPAKLEDSAVYLCASTRLAQNGNTIYFGEGSWLTVV.